The 11 T cell receptor beta chains listed next were all sequenced from one sample in a study of blood T cell repertoires in COVID-19. Data came from immunoSEQ multiplex PCR; TCRdb stores just in-frame clones and leaves some out. The data hold some 230,000 clones, with about 80% observed a single time. The sequenced sample consisted of peripheral blood. The receptor set was obtained from a woman younger than 45 who had recovered from COVID-19.

The count of this clone is one. The rearrangement uses TRBV2 and TRBJ2-3; tentative D call: TRBD2 (6 bases). The germline V and J ends were trimmed by 1 base and 1 base, with 12 bases remaining between them. The CDR3 is 16 residues long. Germline V gene sequence: CDR1 SNHLY, CDR2 FYNNEI. Here the CDR3 reads CASSEGGDWGTDTQYF. The CDR3 coding sequence is TGTGCCAGCAGTGAAGGGGGGGACTGGGGCACAGATACGCAGTATTTT.

The chain employs TRBV13 and TRBJ1-5; 10 bases are shared with TRBD1. The CDR3 is 14 residues long. Trimming removed 5 bases from V and 6 bases from J; junction bases left unmatched: 4. Germline V lookup: CDR1 PRHDT, CDR2 FYEKMQ (reference sequence). The CDR3 nucleotides read TGTGCCAGCAGCCTCGGGACAGGGGCTCAGCCCCAGCATTTT. This codes for CASSLGTGAQPQHF.

CDR3 nucleotides: TGCAGCGAGGACAGGGGGTCCGCTGAAGCTTTCTTT. This translates into CSEDRGSAEAFF. The chain uses TRBV29-1 and TRBJ1-1; 10 bases line up with TRBD1. Germline V gives CDR1 SQVTM, CDR2 ANQGSEA. The CDR3 runs to 12 residues. The V and J ends lost 7 bases and 6 bases, in that order; junction bases with no gene match: 5.

The chain couples TRBV18 to TRBJ2-3; the D is unclear. This CDR3 is built from 13 residues. V lost 2 bases and J lost 4, with 7 bases in between. Germline CDR1 is KGHSH and CDR2 is LQKENI. CDR3 in DNA: TGTGCCAGCTCACCATCGTTCGCAGATACGCAGTATTTT. Translation gives CASSPSFADTQYF.

This clone appeared a single time. The V gene is TRBV28, the J gene TRBJ1-5; maybe TRBD1 (5 bases). The V end lost 8 bases, the J end lost 8 bases, and 22 bases lay between the germline ends. The CDR3 consists of 15 residues. Germline lookup yields CDR1 MDHEN and CDR2 SYDVKM. The CDR3 loop reads CASGSLQGSRKPQHF. The CDR3 nucleotides read TGTGCCAGCGGGTCCCTTCAGGGATCCAGGAAGCCCCAGCATTTT.

The rearrangement links TRBV7-9 to TRBJ1-1; unclear D gene. Germline CDR1 is SEHNR and CDR2 is FQNEAQ (reference sequence). Deletions cut 8 bases from V and 10 bases from J, with 11 bases between. This CDR3 is built from 10 residues. For the CDR3, the DNA is TGTGCCAGCTATGGACGGGGAGCTTTCTTT. Its protein is CASYGRGAFF.

The genes are TRBV28 and TRBJ1-2; 9 bases map to TRBD1. Per germline, CDR1 MDHEN and CDR2 SYDVKM. Trimming cost V 6 bases and J 7 bases; bases outside gene matches: 0. The CDR3 has 11 residues. The CDR3 loop reads CASRDRGGYTF. The CDR3 DNA is TGTGCCAGCAGGGACAGGGGTGGCTACACCTTC.

The chain links TRBV4-1 to TRBJ1-1, with 7 nucleotides matching TRBD1. Germline CDR1 is MGHRA and CDR2 is YSYEKL. This CDR3 contains 15 residues. The V segment lost 0 bases and the J segment 9 bases; nucleotides outside the gene matches: 10. The CDR3: CASSQEKGTGQKAFF. The DNA of the CDR3 is TGCGCCAGCAGCCAAGAGAAGGGGACGGGACAGAAAGCTTTCTTT.

V gene TRBV20-1 combines with J gene TRBJ2-7; 11 bases agree with TRBD2. V was clipped by 3 bases and J by 2 bases; unmatched bases: 3. The V gene's germline CDR1 is DFQATT and CDR2 SNEGSKA (reference sequence). This CDR3 contains 14 residues. The CDR3 nucleotides read TGCAGTGCTAGTGCACTAGCGGGAGCCTACGAGCAGTACTTC. It translates to CSASALAGAYEQYF.

V and J are TRBV9 and TRBJ2-7, with TRBD1 matching 9 bases. The germline V gene encodes CDR1 SGDLS and CDR2 YYNGEE. CDR3 length equals 16 residues. V shed 4 bases and J 3 bases; nucleotides not matched to a gene: 11. The CDR3 spells CASSSGGTGISYEQYF. The CDR3 coding sequence is TGTGCCAGCAGCTCGGGCGGGACAGGGATAAGCTACGAGCAGTACTTC.

This sequence joins TRBV11-3 and TRBJ2-3, with 10 bases that match TRBD2. CDR3 length equals 15 residues. Germline CDR1 is SGHNT and CDR2 is YENEEA. Germline trimming cut 1 base from V and 4 bases from J; bases unmatched to any gene: 2. The CDR3 reads CASSLVAGGADTQYF. The CDR3 DNA follows: TGTGCCAGCAGCTTAGTAGCGGGAGGCGCAGATACGCAGTATTTT.